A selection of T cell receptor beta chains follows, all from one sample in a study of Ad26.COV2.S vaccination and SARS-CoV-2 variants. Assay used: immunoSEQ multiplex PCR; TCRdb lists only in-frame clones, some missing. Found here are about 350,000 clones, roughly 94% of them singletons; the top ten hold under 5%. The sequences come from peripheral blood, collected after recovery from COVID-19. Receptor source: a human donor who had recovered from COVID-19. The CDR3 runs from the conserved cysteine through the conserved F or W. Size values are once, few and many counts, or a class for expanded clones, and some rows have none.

CASSRRGFYGYTF,TRBV14,TRBJ1-2,.
CASSHTRNNEQFF,TRBV5-4,TRBJ2-1,.
CASSLAGAMIDTQYF,TRBV7-2,TRBJ2-3,.
CASSILMGEQYF,TRBV19,TRBJ2-7,.
CATLRRAGGSTDTQYF,TRBV2,TRBJ2-3,.
CASKTSLQSAETQYF,TRBV4-1,TRBJ2-5,.
CASRPRPSGSYGYTF,TRBV19,TRBJ1-2,.
CASSLVTGFSPLHF,TRBV3-1/TRBV3-2,TRBJ1-6,.
CSVVLPSYEQYF,TRBV29-1,TRBJ2-7,.
CASSREPLAGVETQYF,TRBV7-2,TRBJ2-5,.
CSASLINEQFF,TRBV20-1,TRBJ2-1,.
CASSTGGLWGYTF,TRBV12-3/TRBV12-4,TRBJ1-2,.
CASIPLGTNYNEQFF,TRBV27,TRBJ2-1,.
CASSLGTGVGETGYTF,TRBV7-6,TRBJ1-2,.
CASSQVYAEQPQHF,TRBV3-1/TRBV3-2,TRBJ1-5,few
CATSDLVGTEQFF,TRBV24-1,TRBJ2-1,.
CAILEQYF,TRBV6-4,TRBJ2-7,.
CASSARGRDTGELFF,TRBV10-1,TRBJ2-2,.
CASSLALGTGVNQETQYF,TRBV5-6,TRBJ2-5,.
CASSLVSGRTLREQYF,TRBV7-2,TRBJ2-7,.
CASSLEVTLNTEAFF,TRBV7-2,TRBJ1-1,.
CASSLEGAKNIQYF,TRBV27,TRBJ2-4,.
CASKTGVTEAFF,TRBV6-6,TRBJ1-1,few
CASSPKDRGHNEAFF,TRBV5-1,TRBJ1-1,.
CASSLTQGGRETQYF,TRBV7-7,TRBJ2-5,.
CASSPAGFRGYEQYF,TRBV3-1/TRBV3-2,TRBJ2-7,.
CASSELQGTEAFF,TRBV2,TRBJ1-1,few
CASTRPGPSYEQYF,TRBV6-6,TRBJ2-7,.
CASSQGSTSNQPQHF,TRBV3-1/TRBV3-2,TRBJ1-5,.
CASSVDRQGNSGANVLTF,TRBV9,TRBJ2-6,.
CASSPQPQETGNTIYF,TRBV5-1,TRBJ1-3,.
CAISDSPGQGSYGYTF,TRBV10-3,TRBJ1-2,.
CASSLGQGNTEAFF,TRBV7-9,TRBJ1-1,.
CASSQGLYGYTF,TRBV4-2,TRBJ1-2,.
CASSARGAGFADTQYF,TRBV9,TRBJ2-3,once
CATSGTYREGGYTF,TRBV24-1,TRBJ1-2,.
CASSSGTMDTQYF,TRBV12-3/TRBV12-4,TRBJ2-3,.